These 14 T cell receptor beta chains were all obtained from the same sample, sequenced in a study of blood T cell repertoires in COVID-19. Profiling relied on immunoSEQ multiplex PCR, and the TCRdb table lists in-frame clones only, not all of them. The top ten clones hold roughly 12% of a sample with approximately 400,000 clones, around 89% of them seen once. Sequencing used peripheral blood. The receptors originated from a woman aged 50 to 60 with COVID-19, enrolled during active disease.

The CDR3 region has the DNA TGCGCCAGCAGCTTGCGAGGGTCGGAGGCTGAAGCTTTCTTT. It encodes CASSLRGSEAEAFF. The gene calls are TRBV5-1 and TRBJ1-1; D uncertain. The V gene lost 1 base and the J gene lost 6 bases, with 13 bases spanning the gap. The CDR3 loop spans 14 amino acids. The germline gives CDR1 SGHRS, CDR2 YFSETQ.

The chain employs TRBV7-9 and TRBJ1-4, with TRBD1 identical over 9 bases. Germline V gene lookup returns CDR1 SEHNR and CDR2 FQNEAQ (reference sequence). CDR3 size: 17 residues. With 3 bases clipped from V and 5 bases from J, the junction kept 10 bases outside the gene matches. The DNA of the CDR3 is TGTGCCAGCAGCTTCGGACAGGGGTTGTCGGGGAATGAAAAACTGTTTTTT. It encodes CASSFGQGLSGNEKLFF.

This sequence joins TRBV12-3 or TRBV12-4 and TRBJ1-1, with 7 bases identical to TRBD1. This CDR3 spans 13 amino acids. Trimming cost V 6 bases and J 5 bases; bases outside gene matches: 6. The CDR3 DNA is TGTGCCAGCAGCCCGACAGGGCGGACTGAAGCTTTCTTT. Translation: CASSPTGRTEAFF.

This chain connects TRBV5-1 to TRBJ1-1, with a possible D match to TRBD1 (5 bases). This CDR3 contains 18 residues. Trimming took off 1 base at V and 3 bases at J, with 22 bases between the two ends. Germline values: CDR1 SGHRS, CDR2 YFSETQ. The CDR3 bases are TGCGCCAGCAGCTTGAGCGTCGGACGGGGGAAGGGGTACACTGAAGCTTTCTTT. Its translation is CASSLSVGRGKGYTEAFF. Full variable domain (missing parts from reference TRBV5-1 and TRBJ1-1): KAGVTQTPRYLIKTRGQQVTLSCSPISGHRSVSWYQQTPGQGLQFLFEYFSETQRNKGNFPGRFSGRQFSNSRSEMNVSTLELGDSALYLCASSLSVGRGKGYTEAFFGQGTRLTVV.

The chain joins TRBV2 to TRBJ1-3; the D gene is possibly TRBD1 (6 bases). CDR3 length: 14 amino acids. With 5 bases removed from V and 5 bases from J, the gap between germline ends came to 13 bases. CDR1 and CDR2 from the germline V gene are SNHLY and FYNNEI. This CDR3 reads CASSLQGGRNTIYF. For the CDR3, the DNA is TGTGCCAGCAGTTTACAGGGTGGAAGAAACACCATATATTTT.

This CDR3 is CASSSRVGDISREQFF. CDR3 nucleotides: TGTGCCAGCAGCTCGCGTGTCGGGGATATATCGAGGGAGCAGTTCTTC. The J gene is TRBJ2-1, the V gene TRBV5-4; perhaps TRBD2 as D (5 bases). The V gene lost 3 bases and the J gene lost 10 bases, with 23 bases spanning the gap. CDR1 and CDR2 from the germline V gene are SGHNT and YYREEE (reference sequence). The CDR3 sequence is 16 residues long.

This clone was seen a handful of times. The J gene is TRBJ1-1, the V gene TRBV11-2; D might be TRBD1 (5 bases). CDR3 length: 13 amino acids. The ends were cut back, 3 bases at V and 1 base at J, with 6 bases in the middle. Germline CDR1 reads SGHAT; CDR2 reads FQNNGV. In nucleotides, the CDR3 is TGTGCCAGCAGCTTCGGGGGGAACACTGAAGCTTTCTTT. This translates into CASSFGGNTEAFF.

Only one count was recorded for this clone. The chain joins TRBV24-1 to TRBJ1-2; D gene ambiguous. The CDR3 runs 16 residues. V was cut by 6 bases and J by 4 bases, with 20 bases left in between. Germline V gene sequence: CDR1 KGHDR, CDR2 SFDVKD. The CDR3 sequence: CATSPLGRETGYGYTF. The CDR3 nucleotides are TGTGCCACCAGTCCCCTGGGAAGGGAGACGGGCTATGGCTACACCTTC.

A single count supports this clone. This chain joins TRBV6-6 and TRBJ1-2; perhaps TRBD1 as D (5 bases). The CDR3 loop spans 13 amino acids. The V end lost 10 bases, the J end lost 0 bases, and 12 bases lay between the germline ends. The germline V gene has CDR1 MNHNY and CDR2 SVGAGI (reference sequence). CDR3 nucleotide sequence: TGTGCCATGTCGGGCAGGGCTAACTATGGCTACACCTTC. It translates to CAMSGRANYGYTF.

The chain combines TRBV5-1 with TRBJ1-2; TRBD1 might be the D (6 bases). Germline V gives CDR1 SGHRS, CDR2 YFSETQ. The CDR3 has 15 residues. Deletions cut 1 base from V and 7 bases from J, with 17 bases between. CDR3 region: CASSLKNTGGLGYTF. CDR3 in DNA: TGCGCCAGCAGCTTGAAGAACACCGGGGGGCTTGGCTACACCTTC.

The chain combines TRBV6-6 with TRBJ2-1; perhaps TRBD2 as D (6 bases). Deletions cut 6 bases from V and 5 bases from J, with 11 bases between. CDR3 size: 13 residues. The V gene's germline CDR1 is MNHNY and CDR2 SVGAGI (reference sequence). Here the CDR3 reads CASRVGLNNEQFF. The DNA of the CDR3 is TGTGCCAGCAGAGTGGGACTTAACAATGAGCAGTTCTTC.

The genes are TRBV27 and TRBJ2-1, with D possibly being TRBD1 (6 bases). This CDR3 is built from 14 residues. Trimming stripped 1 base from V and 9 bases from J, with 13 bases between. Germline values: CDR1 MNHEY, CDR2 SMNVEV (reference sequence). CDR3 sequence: CASSLWGQVGEQFF. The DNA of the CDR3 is TGTGCCAGCAGTTTATGGGGGCAGGTCGGTGAGCAGTTCTTC.

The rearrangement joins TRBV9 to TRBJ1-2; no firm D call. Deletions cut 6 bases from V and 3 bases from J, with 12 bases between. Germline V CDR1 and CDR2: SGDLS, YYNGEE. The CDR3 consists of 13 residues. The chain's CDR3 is CASTRSSDYGYTF. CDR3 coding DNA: TGTGCCAGCACCCGATCTTCGGACTATGGCTACACCTTC.

The CDR3 nucleotides read TGTGCCAGCAGCTACGACGGGGGAGGCCCGGATCAGCCCCAGCATTTT. Protein: CASSYDGGGPDQPQHF. The rearrangement links TRBV5-4 to TRBJ1-5, with D maybe TRBD1 (5 bases). The CDR3 extends over 16 amino acids. Germline V gives CDR1 SGHNT, CDR2 YYREEE (reference sequence). Trimming took off 3 bases at V and 5 bases at J, with 18 bases between the two ends. The full variable domain, its missing parts supplied by reference TRBV5-4 and TRBJ1-5, is ETGVTQSPTHLIKTRGQQVTLRCSSQSGHNTVSWYQQALGQGPQFIFQYYREEENGRGNFPPRFSGLQFPNYSSELNVNALELDDSALYLCASSYDGGGPDQPQHFGDGTRLSIL.